The clone carrying this TCR beta chain was detected many times. This sample was taken from a study of human T cells and chemical hapten exposure. Time point denoted: patch test 1, 2 weeks after DPC sensitization. The sample's treatment: therapeutic diphenylcyclopropenone sensitization with weekly scalp DPC. Those who donated were patients with alopecia, 18 to 70 years of age, and suitable for DPC. Trimming took off 1 base at V and 6 bases at J, with 16 bases between the two ends. This CDR3 comprises 16 residues. Per the germline V gene, CDR1 is SGDLS and CDR2 is YYNGEE. TCRdb itself ran the RACE reads through MiXCR, one entry per CDR3 protein. The profile shows 150,000 to 200,000 distinct CDR3 sequences, more than 14% of them singletons.

Here the sequenced sample was whole blood, taken in connection with sensitization to the hapten diphenylcyclopropenone (DPC). The rearrangement links TRBV9 to TRBJ2-2; D tentatively reads TRBD1 or TRBD2 (5 bases each). This TCR was sampled from a woman younger than 45 with alopecia areata. Some clones in this sample may be carry-over from other donors' samples. DNA of the CDR3: TGTGCCAGCAGCGTATTCGGGGCCTCTTCGGCCGGGGAGCTGTTTTTT. It translates to CASSVFGASSAGELFF.